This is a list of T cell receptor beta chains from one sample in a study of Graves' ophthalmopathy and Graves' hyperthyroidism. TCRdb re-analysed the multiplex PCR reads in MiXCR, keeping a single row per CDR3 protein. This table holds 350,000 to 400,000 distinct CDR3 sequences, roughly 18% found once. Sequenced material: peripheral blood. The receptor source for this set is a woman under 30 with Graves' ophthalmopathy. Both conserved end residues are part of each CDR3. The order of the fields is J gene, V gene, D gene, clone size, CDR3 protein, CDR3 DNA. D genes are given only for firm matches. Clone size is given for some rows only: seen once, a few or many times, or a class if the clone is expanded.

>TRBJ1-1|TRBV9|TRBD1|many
CASSGNWGDRVYF
TGTGCCAGCAGCGGGAACTGGGGGGACAGGGTCTACTTT
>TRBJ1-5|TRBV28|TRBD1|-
CASSLPLQGAYQPQHF
TGTGCCAGCAGTTTACCCCTACAGGGGGCTTATCAGCCCCAGCATTTT
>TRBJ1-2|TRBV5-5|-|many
CASSRGGKGYTF
TGTGCCAGCAGCCGAGGTGGAAAAGGCTACACCTTC
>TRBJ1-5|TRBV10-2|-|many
CASSLQNVAGGGDQPQHF
TGCGCCAGCAGTCTTCAAAACGTAGCAGGCGGTGGGGATCAGCCCCAGCATTTT
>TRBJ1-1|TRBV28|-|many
CASSYGRNQNTEAFF
TGTGCCAGCAGTTACGGACGAAACCAGAACACTGAAGCTTTCTTT
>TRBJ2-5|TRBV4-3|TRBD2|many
CASSQDRLAEYQETQYF
TGCGCCAGCAGCCAAGATAGGCTAGCGGAGTACCAAGAGACCCAGTACTTC
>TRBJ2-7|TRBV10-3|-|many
CAISETWVEQYF
TGTGCCATCAGCGAAACATGGGTCGAGCAGTACTTC
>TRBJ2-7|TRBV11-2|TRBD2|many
CASSLEGASGTLREQYF
TGTGCCAGCAGCTTAGAGGGGGCTAGCGGGACGCTACGCGAGCAGTACTTC
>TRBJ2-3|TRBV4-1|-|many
CASSQHHTQYF
TGCGCCAGCAGCCAGCACCATACGCAGTATTTT
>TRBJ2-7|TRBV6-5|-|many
CASTTTESSYEQYF
TGTGCCAGCACCACGACTGAGAGCTCCTACGAGCAGTACTTC
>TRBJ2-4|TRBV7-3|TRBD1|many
CASSLMGQKNIQYF
TGTGCCAGCAGCTTAATGGGACAGAAAAACATTCAGTACTTC
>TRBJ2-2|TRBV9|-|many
CASSVRPYTGELFF
TGTGCCAGCAGCGTTCGACCCTACACCGGGGAGCTGTTTTTT
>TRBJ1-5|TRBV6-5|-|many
CASSSRLPEGNQPQHF
TGTGCCAGCAGTTCCAGACTCCCGGAAGGCAATCAGCCCCAGCATTTT
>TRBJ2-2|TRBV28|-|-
CASSFYGRNTGELFF
TGTGCCAGCAGTTTTTACGGGAGGAACACCGGGGAGCTGTTTTTT
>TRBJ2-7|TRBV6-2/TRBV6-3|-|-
CASTLTQNYEQYF
TGTGCCAGCACTTTGACACAAAACTACGAGCAGTACTTC
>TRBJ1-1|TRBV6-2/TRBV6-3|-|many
CASSPLRGNSEAFF
TGTGCCAGCAGTCCGCTCAGGGGCAATTCTGAAGCTTTCTTT
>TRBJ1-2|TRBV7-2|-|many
CASSPHRVANYGYTF
TGTGCCAGCAGCCCCCACAGGGTTGCTAACTATGGCTACACCTTC
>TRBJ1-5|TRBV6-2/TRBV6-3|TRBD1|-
CASSSWTGGAGQPQHF
TGTGCCAGCAGTTCCTGGACAGGGGGCGCGGGTCAGCCCCAGCATTTT
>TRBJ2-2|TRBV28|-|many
CASSKLNTGELFF
TGTGCCAGCAGTAAATTGAACACCGGGGAGCTGTTTTTT
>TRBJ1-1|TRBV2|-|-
CASSTRRENTEAFF
TGTGCCAGCAGCACCCGCAGAGAAAACACTGAAGCTTTCTTT
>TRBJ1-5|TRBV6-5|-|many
CASSYGTPNSNQPQHF
TGTGCCAGCAGTTACGGGACCCCAAATAGCAATCAGCCCCAGCATTTT
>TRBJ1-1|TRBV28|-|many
CASSLGTDLTMNTEAFF
TGTGCCAGCAGTTTAGGGACCGACCTCACTATGAACACTGAAGCTTTCTTT
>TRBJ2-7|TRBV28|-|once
CASSVDAYEQYF
TGTGCCAGCAGTGTGGATGCCTACGAGCAGTACTTC
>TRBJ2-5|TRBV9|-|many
CASSESSARETQYF
TGTGCCAGCAGCGAATCTAGCGCTCGAGAGACCCAGTACTTC